What follows is one TCR beta chain and its context. This clonotype was detected ten times or more. No cognate antigen has been identified for it. One base away there is no much larger clone; base qualities are not given. A patient counted as having stable Graves' hyperthyroidism if no progression to ophthalmopathy occurred over 18 months of follow-up. The hyperthyroidism patients were between 18 and 65 years old and newly diagnosed, with a disease duration of less than 2 months. Exclusion was applied to patients with uncontrolled infections, other autoimmune diseases, pregnancy or lactation. Diagnoses were based on clinical symptoms, serum thyroxine and TRAb, thyroid ultrasound and orbital computed tomography. Ficoll-Paque density gradient centrifugation was used to isolate PBMCs from 8.5 to 10 ml of fresh peripheral blood. Total RNA was extracted with Trizol reagent, and quality was checked on an Agilent 2100 Bioanalyzer.

The TCR beta CDR3 regions were amplified from the RNA transcripts. The first round of RT-PCR for the TCR CDR3 was performed with the HTBI primer set and the Qiagen OneStep RT-PCR kit. A second multiplex PCR round built the libraries, followed by size selection and purification. Sequencing of the libraries was done on an Illumina HiSeq2000 using paired-end 100 bp reads. The original methods were these. SOAPnuke was used to process the raw data, throwing out any read that contained adapters or uncalled bases, had a mean Phred below 15, or lacked an exact constant-primer or identifier match. High-quality paired reads were merged using COPE v1.2.5, and each unique nucleotide sequence was defined as a clonotype. MiTCR v1.1 was used to align clonotypes to the IMGT TRBV, TRBD and TRBJ reference segments. Only V-J combinations with frequency above 0.0001, covering about 99% of repertoires, were analysed. The TCS score was defined as the ratio of F50 (clonal expansion) to E x V (chaos), calculated using BLOSUM62-based TCRdist between CDR3 peptides within each V-J. Welch's t-statistics and random forest reduced roughly 540 V-J features to roughly 13, which were used in a naive Bayes classifier (R e1071). In TCRdb, the public reads were trimmed at Q25 with fastp and aligned with MiXCR, with productive beta chains retained. Here each entry gathers all rows of one CDR3 protein and keeps the most common genes and DNA. TCRdb, not the authors, supplied the V and J calls. The sample data list more than 500,000 distinct CDR3 sequences, and about 15% of these were observed just once. The biggest ten clones account for about 15% of the sample.

The data were taken from a study of T cells in Graves' hyperthyroidism and ophthalmopathy (dated by TCRdb to the late 2010s). Regarding the research as a whole: Peripheral blood samples were taken at the time of initial diagnosis, prior to any treatment. An independent validation cohort of fewer than 20 hyperthyroidism patients and about 15 patients who later progressed to ophthalmopathy tested prospective prediction of ophthalmopathy. In several Graves' hyperthyroidism patients, the study also compared T-cell repertoires from thyroid tissue with T-cell repertoires from blood. The 90 to 100 discovery patients were randomly split 7:3 into training and test sets. To identify TCR V-J signatures that set the groups apart, the researchers used a discovery cohort of 100 patients, made up of under 45 with Graves' ophthalmopathy and about 55 with stable Graves' hyperthyroidism. After blood sampling, hyperthyroidism patients were treated with methimazole at a starting dose of 30 mg daily, and ophthalmopathy patients were treated with high-dose intravenous methylprednisolone. TCR Vbeta CDR3 sequencing of 140 or so peripheral blood samples (43 ophthalmopathy, 75 to 80 hyperthyroidism and some 17 progressor patients) is reported in the paper.

Paper-wide results and their limitations: Blood samples also contained most of the expanded thyroid clonotypes (frequency above 0.001), which suggests that blood repertoires may reflect thyroid immune responses. During validation, the model predicted progression to ophthalmopathy a median of approximately 6.5 months ahead of onset, with 60% to 71% sensitivity and 72.22% specificity. No statistical method was used to fix the sample size in advance, and group allocation was not hidden from the investigators. A model built on a 13 V-J signature distinguished ophthalmopathy from stable hyperthyroidism, reaching 87.88% sensitivity and about 81% specificity in cross-validation and 80%/75% in testing.

The receptor was derived from a woman aged 40 to 55 with Graves' hyperthyroidism. Sequencing input: blood.

The CDR3 protein is CSARSSSVTSGSLNEQYF. The DNA sequence reads TGCAGTGCTAGATCGTCGTCTGTTACTAGCGGGAGTCTAAACGAGCAGTACTTC. The sequence links TRBV20-1 to TRBJ2-7; 11 central bases correspond to TRBD2. Including the terminal cysteine and phenylalanine, the CDR3 comprises 18 residues. The sequence is cut down to CDR3 DNA, 54 bases in frame from base 1. The germline V gene (reference sequence) supplies CDR1 DFQATT and CDR2 SNEGSKA. V lost 2 bases and J lost 5 bases, and the count of bases not matched to a germline gene is 17.